This T cell receptor (beta chain) was sequenced for a study of identical twins. This clonotype has more than one count but fewer than ten. J lost 4 bases, V lost 5 bases, and 7 bases had no gene match. The CDR3 loop spans 15 amino acids. TCRdb independently ran MiXCR on the 5' RACE reads; one entry per CDR3 protein. The sample includes around 510,000 distinct CDR3 sequences, roughly an eighth seen only once; the top ten take approximately 0.9%. Separately, the same data were catalogued under a study of yellow fever vaccine responses in identical twins.

Sequences were obtained from CD4+ T cells sorted from blood. The rearrangement joins TRBV12-3 or TRBV12-4 to TRBJ2-3, with 9 bases that match TRBD2. This receptor was taken from a woman under 30 in good health. The CDR3 coding sequence is TGTGCCAGCAGTCTTATAGCGGGAGATTCAGATACGCAGTATTTT. It codes for CASSLIAGDSDTQYF.